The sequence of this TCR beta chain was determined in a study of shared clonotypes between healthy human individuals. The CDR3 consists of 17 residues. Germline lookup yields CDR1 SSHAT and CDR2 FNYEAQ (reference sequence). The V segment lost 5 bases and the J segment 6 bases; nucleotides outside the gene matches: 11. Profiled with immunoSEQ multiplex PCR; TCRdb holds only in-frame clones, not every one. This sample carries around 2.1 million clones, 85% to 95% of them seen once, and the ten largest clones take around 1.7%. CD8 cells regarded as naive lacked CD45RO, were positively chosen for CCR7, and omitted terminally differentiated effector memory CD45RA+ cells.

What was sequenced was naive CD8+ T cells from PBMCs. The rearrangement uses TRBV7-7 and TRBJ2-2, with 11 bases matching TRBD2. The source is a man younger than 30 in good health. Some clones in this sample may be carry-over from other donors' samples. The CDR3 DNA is TGTGCCAGCAGCCGGACCTTGGTTAGCGGGAGGGCCGGGGAGCTGTTTTTT. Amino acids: CASSRTLVSGRAGELFF.